This is a list of T cell receptor beta chains from one sample in a study of OX40 agonist ivuxolimab in advanced cancers. The protocol was immunoSEQ multiplex PCR, while the TCRdb copy is restricted to in-frame clones and leaves out a portion. The data hold tens of thousands of clones, with 75% to 90% observed a single time. Sequencing used CD4+ or CD8+ T cells sorted from blood, obtained in a trial of the OX40 agonist ivuxolimab. The source of these receptors is an adult with an advanced solid tumor such as melanoma, head and neck, liver or kidney cancer. Each CDR3 is given with its conserved first and last residue. Each record gives: J gene, D gene, V gene, clone size, CDR3 protein, CDR3 DNA. The D gene is left open where the match is weak. Not all rows give a size; the values are once, few, many and, for expanded clones, a class.

>TRBJ2-7|TRBD1|TRBV9|.
CASSVATGGYEQYF
TGTGCCAGCAGCGTAGCGACAGGGGGCTACGAGCAGTACTTC
>TRBJ2-7|.|TRBV28|once
CASSGAYYEQYF
TGTGCCAGCAGCGGGGCCTACTACGAGCAGTACTTC
>TRBJ2-1|TRBD2|TRBV6-4|few
CASSRLAGGVNEQFF
TGTGCCAGCAGTCGACTAGCGGGAGGGGTCAATGAGCAGTTCTTC
>TRBJ2-1|.|TRBV14|.
CASSQGFGRHSYNEQFF
TGTGCCAGCAGCCAAGGCTTTGGCAGGCACTCCTACAATGAGCAGTTCTTC
>TRBJ1-1|TRBD1|TRBV11-2|.
CASRRGQAYTEAFF
TGTGCCAGCAGGCGGGGACAGGCCTACACTGAAGCTTTCTTT
>TRBJ1-2|.|TRBV28|.
CASRLTTGYTF
TGTGCCAGCAGATTGACAACGGGCTACACCTTC
>TRBJ2-7|TRBD1|TRBV28|.
CASSWDRGRNYEQYF
TGTGCCAGCAGTTGGGACAGGGGGCGCAACTACGAGCAGTACTTC
>TRBJ1-6|.|TRBV7-9|.
CASSLWFGDFNSPLHF
TGTGCCAGCAGCTTATGGTTCGGAGACTTCAATTCACCCCTCCACTTT
>TRBJ1-1|.|TRBV20-1|few
CSASRDPEAFF
TGCAGTGCTAGCAGGGACCCTGAAGCTTTCTTT
>TRBJ1-4|TRBD1|TRBV6-1|.
CATTKQGRDEKLFF
TGTGCCACCACCAAACAGGGGAGGGATGAAAAACTGTTTTTT
>TRBJ1-2|TRBD1|TRBV4-2|once
CASSLLGGGKWEGYGYTF
TGTGCCAGCAGCCTTTTGGGAGGGGGCAAATGGGAAGGCTATGGCTACACCTTC
>TRBJ2-7|TRBD1|TRBV6-1|once
CASSGRDRGQYEQYF
TGTGCCAGCAGTGGGCGTGACAGGGGGCAGTACGAGCAGTACTTC
>TRBJ1-1|.|TRBV19|.
CASGVPGASTEAFF
TGTGCCAGTGGCGTTCCGGGGGCTAGCACTGAAGCTTTCTTT
>TRBJ1-1|.|TRBV28|.
CASSLSDTEAFF
TGTGCCAGCAGTCTTTCAGACACTGAAGCTTTCTTT
>TRBJ2-7|.|TRBV18|.
CASSGLGGTYEQYF
TGTGCCAGCTCCGGGTTGGGGGGAACCTACGAGCAGTACTTC
>TRBJ2-5|.|TRBV18|.
CASSPTGSEQETQYF
TGTGCCAGCTCACCTACTGGGAGTGAACAAGAGACCCAGTACTTC
>TRBJ2-5|TRBD1|TRBV6-1|.
CASSADRVQETQYF
TGTGCCAGCAGTGCGGACAGGGTTCAAGAGACCCAGTACTTC
>TRBJ1-5|.|TRBV28|.
CAGAPYSNQPQHF
TGTGCCGGGGCCCCATATAGCAATCAGCCCCAGCATTTT
>TRBJ2-7|TRBD1|TRBV6-1|.
CASRLTTGGTGEQYF
TGTGCCAGCAGGCTGACAACAGGGGGTACTGGAGAGCAGTACTTC
>TRBJ2-1|.|TRBV7-3|once
CASSATENEQFF
TGTGCCAGCAGCGCAACGGAGAATGAGCAGTTCTTC
>TRBJ2-3|TRBD2|TRBV4-1|.
CASSQKGTSGAGDTQYF
TGCGCCAGCAGCCAGAAAGGGACTAGCGGGGCGGGAGATACGCAGTATTTT
>TRBJ2-4|.|TRBV5-6|.
CASSLNSAGLLAKNIQYF
TGTGCCAGCAGCTTGAATTCTGCGGGGTTACTGGCCAAAAACATTCAGTACTTC
>TRBJ2-1|TRBD2|TRBV29-1|.
CSVPLAGVQFF
TGCAGCGTCCCCTTAGCGGGGGTGCAGTTCTTC
>TRBJ2-3|TRBD2|TRBV6-5|.
CASSLLAGRPPDTQYF
TGTGCCAGCAGTTTATTAGCGGGGAGGCCCCCGGATACGCAGTATTTT
>TRBJ2-7|.|TRBV7-2|.
CASSPHWSSYEQYF
TGTGCCAGCAGCCCCCACTGGAGCTCCTACGAGCAGTACTTC
>TRBJ2-5|TRBD1|TRBV4-1|.
CASSPRDRGYLGQYF
TGCGCCAGCAGCCCCCGGGACAGGGGATATCTGGGGCAGTACTTC
>TRBJ2-3|TRBD1|TRBV29-1|.
CSVEGDREGDTQYF
TGCAGCGTTGAAGGGGACAGGGAAGGGGATACGCAGTATTTT
>TRBJ1-1|.|TRBV5-1|.
CASSLALSGGTTEAFF
TGCGCCAGCAGCTTGGCACTATCTGGGGGGACCACTGAAGCTTTCTTT
>TRBJ2-7|.|TRBV28|.
CAIQRVSYEQYF
TGTGCCATTCAACGGGTATCCTACGAGCAGTACTTC
>TRBJ1-2|.|TRBV7-9|.
CASSFEDGYGYTF
TGTGCCAGCAGCTTCGAAGACGGGTATGGCTACACCTTC
>TRBJ2-3|.|TRBV27|.
CASSLSVAVTDTQYF
TGTGCCAGCAGTTTATCGGTAGCGGTCACAGATACGCAGTATTTT
>TRBJ2-1|TRBD1|TRBV5-1|.
CASRGQGPYNEQFF
TGCGCCAGCCGGGGACAGGGGCCCTACAATGAGCAGTTCTTC
>TRBJ2-3|.|TRBV2|.
CASSELTATHTDTQYF
TGTGCCAGCAGTGAATTAACAGCTACTCACACAGATACGCAGTATTTT
>TRBJ1-4|TRBD1|TRBV5-1|.
CASSLGQGAYEKLFF
TGCGCCAGCAGCTTGGGACAGGGTGCCTATGAAAAACTGTTTTTT
>TRBJ1-1|TRBD1|TRBV18|.
CASSLSQGMNTEAFF
TGTGCCAGCTCACTTTCACAGGGGATGAACACTGAAGCTTTCTTT
>TRBJ1-1|.|TRBV2|.
CATRWNTEAFF
TGTGCTACCAGGTGGAACACTGAAGCTTTCTTT
>TRBJ1-2|.|TRBV7-8|.
CASSLARTVGDGYTF
TGTGCCAGCAGCTTAGCCCGGACCGTCGGGGATGGCTACACCTTC
>TRBJ1-4|TRBD1|TRBV6-5|.
CASRSLGQDIEKLFF
TGTGCCAGCAGATCTTTGGGACAGGATATCGAAAAACTGTTTTTT
>TRBJ2-5|TRBD2|TRBV4-1|.
CASSQVGGLAGETQYF
TGCGCCAGCAGCCAAGTCGGGGGACTAGCGGGAGAGACCCAGTACTTC
>TRBJ2-3|.|TRBV28|.
CASSFRNGPYTDTQYF
TGTGCCAGCAGTTTTCGGAACGGACCGTACACAGATACGCAGTATTTT
>TRBJ1-1|.|TRBV2|.
CASKEETEAFF
TGTGCCAGCAAAGAGGAAACTGAAGCTTTCTTT
>TRBJ2-1|.|TRBV14|.
CASSQIGSGHEQFF
TGTGCCAGCAGTCAAATCGGATCCGGCCATGAGCAGTTCTTC
>TRBJ2-1|TRBD1|TRBV7-2|.
CASSQPGQLYNEQFF
TGTGCCAGCAGCCAACCGGGACAGCTATACAATGAGCAGTTCTTC